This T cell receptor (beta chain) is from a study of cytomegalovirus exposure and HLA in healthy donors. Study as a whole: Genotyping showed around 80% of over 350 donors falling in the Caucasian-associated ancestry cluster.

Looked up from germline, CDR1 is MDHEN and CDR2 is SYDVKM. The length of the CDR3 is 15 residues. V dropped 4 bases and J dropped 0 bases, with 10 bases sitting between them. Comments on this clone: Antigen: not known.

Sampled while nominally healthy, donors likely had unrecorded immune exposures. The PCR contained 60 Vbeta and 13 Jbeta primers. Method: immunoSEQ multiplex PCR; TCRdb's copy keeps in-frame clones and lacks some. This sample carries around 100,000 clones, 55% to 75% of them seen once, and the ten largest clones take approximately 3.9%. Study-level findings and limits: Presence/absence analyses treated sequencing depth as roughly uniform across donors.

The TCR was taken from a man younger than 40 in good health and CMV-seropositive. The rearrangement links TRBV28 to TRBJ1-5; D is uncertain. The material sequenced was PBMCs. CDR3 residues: CASSYGILSNQPQHF. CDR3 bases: TGTGCCAGCAGTTACGGGATCCTTAGCAATCAGCCCCAGCATTTT.